Following are 10 T cell receptor beta chains from one sample sequenced in a study of regulatory T cells in long-lasting Graves disease. Sequencing libraries for TCR beta were prepared with iRepertoire HTBI primers and Arm-PCR of CDR3 regions. TCRdb redid the calling of the multiplex PCR reads with MiXCR, one entry per CDR3 protein. This sample has about 530,000 distinct CDR3 sequences, with about 16% found just once. Noted time point: newly diagnosed GD, antithyroid drugs for less than 3 months. RNA extracted from PBMCs served as the sequencing template. The same data also contributed to another study, on T cells in Graves' hyperthyroidism and ophthalmopathy.

The sample consisted of peripheral blood mononuclear cells (PBMCs), taken at new diagnosis, from a patient treated with antithyroid drugs. The receptors here all came from a woman aged 35-65 years with Graves disease.

V and J are TRBV6-1 and TRBJ1-1; tentative D call: TRBD1 (5 bases). Germline loops: CDR1 MNHNS, CDR2 SASEGT. The CDR3 has 14 residues. V lost 3 bases to trimming and J lost 4 bases, with 12 bases between them. CDR3 DNA sequence: TGTGCCAGCAGTGACCCCTGGCAGGGCACTGAAGCTTTCTTT. It translates to CASSDPWQGTEAFF.

This clonotype has more than one count but fewer than ten. This sequence joins TRBV7-9 and TRBJ2-2; tentative D call: TRBD1 (5 bases). CDR1 and CDR2 from the germline V gene are SEHNR and FQNEAQ (reference sequence). V dropped 5 bases and J dropped 4 bases, with 17 bases sitting between them. This CDR3 is built from 16 residues. CDR3 nucleotides: TGTGCCAGCAGCCCCGGACGGTCTGGGGCCACCGGGGAGCTGTTTTTT. Its protein product is CASSPGRSGATGELFF.

This clonotype came up a few times. The V call is TRBV18, the J call TRBJ1-5, with D possibly matching TRBD1 (5 bases). CDR3 length equals 16 residues. V dropped 2 bases and J dropped 3 bases, with 14 bases sitting between them. Germline V gene sequence: CDR1 KGHSH, CDR2 LQKENI. CDR3 sequence reads: CASSPREGTFNQPQHF. The CDR3 coding sequence is TGTGCCAGCTCACCAAGGGAAGGGACTTTCAATCAGCCCCAGCATTTT.

The chain couples TRBV19 to TRBJ1-4, with D maybe TRBD1 (6 bases). Trimming stripped 3 bases from V and 8 bases from J, with 13 bases between. The CDR3 loop spans 14 amino acids. Looked up from germline, CDR1 is LNHDA and CDR2 is SQIVND (reference sequence). The CDR3 loop is CASSIWGGGEKLFF. CDR3 in DNA: TGTGCCAGTAGTATTTGGGGGGGCGGCGAAAAACTGTTTTTT.

In its sample, this clonotype was seen once. This clone may be a read error of a much larger clone one base away. The rearrangement uses TRBV20-1 and TRBJ1-1; 7 nucleotides line up with TRBD1. CDR1 and CDR2 (germline): DFQATT, SNEGSKA (reference sequence). The CDR3 is 14 residues long. This CDR3 reads CSATQGGGNTEALF. The CDR3 DNA reads as TGCAGTGCTACCCAGGGGGGGGGCAACACTGAAGCTCTCTTT.

As concerns this clonotype: The conserved final phenylalanine or tryptophan is absent from the CDR3, which likely points to a read error. This chain joins TRBV12-3 or TRBV12-4 and TRBJ1-5, with a tentative D call TRBD1 (5 bases). Between the trimmed V and J ends, which lost 3 bases and 3 bases, there was a span of 15 bases. The CDR3 loop spans 16 amino acids. CDR3 nucleotide sequence: TGTGCCAGCAGTTTGTTTCAGGGAGGGACCAATCAGCCCCAGCATCTT. Its protein is CASSLFQGGTNQPQHL.

The gene calls are TRBV20-1 and TRBJ1-4; 7 nucleotides match TRBD1. Germline V gene sequence: CDR1 DFQATT, CDR2 SNEGSKA (reference sequence). The V segment lost 3 bases and the J segment 7 bases; nucleotides outside the gene matches: 11. CDR3 length: 15 residues. CDR3 residues: CSASANRGGGEKLFF. Written as DNA, the CDR3 is TGCAGTGCTAGTGCTAACAGGGGCGGGGGTGAAAAACTGTTTTTT.

At least ten counts were recorded for this clonotype. This chain links TRBV11-2 with TRBJ2-5; D remains ambiguous. CDR1 SGHAT and CDR2 FQNNGV come from the germline V gene. The CDR3 length is 12 residues. V lost 1 base, J lost 5 bases, and 5 bases lay in between. The CDR3 DNA reads TGTGCCAGCAGCTTAGTGAAGGAGACCCAGTACTTC. Protein product: CASSLVKETQYF.

About this clonotype itself: It is likely a read error: a sequence one base away is far more abundant. This chain connects TRBV11-1 to TRBJ1-1; tentatively, D is TRBD1 (5 bases). The length of the CDR3 is 14 residues. Germline V gene sequence: CDR1 SGHAT, CDR2 FQDESV (reference sequence). The CDR3 spells CASSMDGAQTEAFF. In DNA, the CDR3 is TGCGCCAGCAGCATGGATGGGGCACAAACTGAAGCTTTCTTT.

The rearrangement links TRBV7-9 to TRBJ1-1, with D possibly TRBD1 on 6 matching bases. Looked up from germline, CDR1 is SEHNR and CDR2 is FQNEAQ (reference sequence). Trimming removed 5 bases at V and 0 bases at J, with 16 bases between. This CDR3 is 16 amino acids long. CDR3 amino acids: CASSPRQDYMNTEAFF. The CDR3 DNA sequence: TGTGCCAGCAGCCCTCGACAGGACTACATGAACACTGAAGCTTTCTTT.